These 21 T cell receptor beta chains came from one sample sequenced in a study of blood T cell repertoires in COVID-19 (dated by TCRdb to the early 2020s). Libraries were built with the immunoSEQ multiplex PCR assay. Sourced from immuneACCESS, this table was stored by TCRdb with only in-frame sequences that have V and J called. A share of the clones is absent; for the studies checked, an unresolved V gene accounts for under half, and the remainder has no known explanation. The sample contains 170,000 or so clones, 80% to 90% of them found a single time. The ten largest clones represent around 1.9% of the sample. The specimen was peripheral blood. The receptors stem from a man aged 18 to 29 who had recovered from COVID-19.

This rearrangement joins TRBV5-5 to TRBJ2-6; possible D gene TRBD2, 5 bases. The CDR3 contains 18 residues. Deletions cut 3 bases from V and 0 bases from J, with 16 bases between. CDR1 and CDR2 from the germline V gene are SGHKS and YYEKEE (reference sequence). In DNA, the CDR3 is TGTGCCAGCAGCTCTCTAGACGGGGTGAGCTCTGGGGCCAACGTCCTGACTTTC. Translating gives CASSSLDGVSSGANVLTF.

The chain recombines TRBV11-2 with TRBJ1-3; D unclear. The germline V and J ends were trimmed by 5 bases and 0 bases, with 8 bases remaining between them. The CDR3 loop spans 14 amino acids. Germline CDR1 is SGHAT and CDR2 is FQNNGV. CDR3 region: CASSRDYSGNTIYF. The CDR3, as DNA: TGTGCCAGCAGCCGAGACTACTCTGGAAACACCATATATTTT.

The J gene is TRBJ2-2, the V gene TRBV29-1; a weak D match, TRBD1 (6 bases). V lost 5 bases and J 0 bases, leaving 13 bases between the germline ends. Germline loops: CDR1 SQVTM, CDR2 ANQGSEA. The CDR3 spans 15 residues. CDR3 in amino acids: CSVLGQITNTGELFF. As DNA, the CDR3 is TGCAGCGTTCTCGGACAGATAACGAACACCGGGGAGCTGTTTTTT.

CDR3 coding DNA: TGTGCCAGTTGGGACAGGGTTGGCAATCAGCCCCAGCATTTT. Translating it yields CASWDRVGNQPQHF. The chain links TRBV19 to TRBJ1-5; TRBD1 matches 9 bases. There are 14 residues in the CDR3. Germline CDR1 reads LNHDA; CDR2 reads SQIVND (reference sequence). V lost 8 bases and J lost 2; bases outside the gene matches: 4.

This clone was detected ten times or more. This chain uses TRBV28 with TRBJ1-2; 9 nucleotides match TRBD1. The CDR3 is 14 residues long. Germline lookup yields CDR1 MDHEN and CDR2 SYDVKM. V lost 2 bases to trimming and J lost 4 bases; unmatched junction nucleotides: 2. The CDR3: CASSLGQGSYGYTF. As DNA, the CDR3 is TGTGCCAGCAGTTTAGGACAGGGGAGCTATGGCTACACCTTC.

The CDR3 sequence: CASSLQGASYEQYF. DNA of the CDR3: TGTGCCAGTAGTCTTCAGGGGGCCTCCTACGAGCAGTACTTC. The chain combines TRBV19 with TRBJ2-7, with 8 bases fitting TRBD1. Germline trimming cut 5 bases from V and 0 bases from J; bases unmatched to any gene: 3. Germline-derived CDR1 and CDR2 are LNHDA and SQIVND (reference sequence). This CDR3 spans 14 amino acids.

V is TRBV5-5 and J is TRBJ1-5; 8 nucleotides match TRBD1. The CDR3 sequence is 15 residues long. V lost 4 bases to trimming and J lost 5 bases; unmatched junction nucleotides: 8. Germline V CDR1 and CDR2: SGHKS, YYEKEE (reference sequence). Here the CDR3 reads CASSGGQGQYQPQHF. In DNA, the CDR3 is TGTGCCAGCAGCGGCGGACAGGGTCAATATCAGCCCCAGCATTTT.

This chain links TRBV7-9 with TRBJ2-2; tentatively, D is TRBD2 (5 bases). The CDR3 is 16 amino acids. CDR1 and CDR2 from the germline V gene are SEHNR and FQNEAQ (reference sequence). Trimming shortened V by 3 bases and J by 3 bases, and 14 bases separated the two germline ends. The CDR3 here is CASSFYPGWDTGELFF. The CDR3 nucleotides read TGTGCCAGCAGCTTTTACCCGGGATGGGACACCGGGGAGCTGTTTTTT.

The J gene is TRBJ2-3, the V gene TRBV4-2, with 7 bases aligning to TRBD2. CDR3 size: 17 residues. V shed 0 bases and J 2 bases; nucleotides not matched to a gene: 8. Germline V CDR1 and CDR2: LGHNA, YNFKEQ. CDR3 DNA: TGTGCCAGCAGCCAAGATCCGCCCGGGAGGATCACAGATACGCAGTATTTT. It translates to CASSQDPPGRITDTQYF.

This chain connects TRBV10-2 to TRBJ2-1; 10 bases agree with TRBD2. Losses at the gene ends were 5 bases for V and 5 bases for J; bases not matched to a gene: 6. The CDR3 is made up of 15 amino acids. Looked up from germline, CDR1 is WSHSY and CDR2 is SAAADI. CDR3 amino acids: CASSRFSGRNNEQFF. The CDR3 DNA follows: TGCGCCAGCAGTCGGTTTAGCGGGAGGAACAATGAGCAGTTCTTC.

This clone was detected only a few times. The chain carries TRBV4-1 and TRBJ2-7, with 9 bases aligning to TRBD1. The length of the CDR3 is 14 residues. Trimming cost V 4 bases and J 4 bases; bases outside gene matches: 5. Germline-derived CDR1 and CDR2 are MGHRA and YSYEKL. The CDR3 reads CASSLETGGYEQYF. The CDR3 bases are TGCGCCAGCAGCCTGGAGACAGGGGGGTACGAGCAGTACTTC.

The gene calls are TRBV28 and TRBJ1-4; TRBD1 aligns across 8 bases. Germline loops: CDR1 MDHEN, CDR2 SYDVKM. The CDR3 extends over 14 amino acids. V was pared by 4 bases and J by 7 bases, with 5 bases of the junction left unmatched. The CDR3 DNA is TGTGCCAGCAGTTCGACAGGGGAGGGTGAAAAACTGTTTTTT. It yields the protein CASSSTGEGEKLFF.

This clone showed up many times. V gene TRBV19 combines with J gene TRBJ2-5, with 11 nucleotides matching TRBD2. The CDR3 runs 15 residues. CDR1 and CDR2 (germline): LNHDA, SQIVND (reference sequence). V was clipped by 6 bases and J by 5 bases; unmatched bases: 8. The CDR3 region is CASSRLAGGPETQYF. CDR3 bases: TGTGCCAGTAGCAGGTTAGCGGGAGGGCCTGAGACCCAGTACTTC.

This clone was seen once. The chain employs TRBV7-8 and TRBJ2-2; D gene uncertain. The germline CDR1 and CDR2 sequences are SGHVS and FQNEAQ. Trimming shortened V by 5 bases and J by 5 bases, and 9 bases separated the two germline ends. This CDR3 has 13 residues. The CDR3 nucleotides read TGTGCCAGCAGCCGATCCCTGACCGGGGAGCTGTTTTTT. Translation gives CASSRSLTGELFF.

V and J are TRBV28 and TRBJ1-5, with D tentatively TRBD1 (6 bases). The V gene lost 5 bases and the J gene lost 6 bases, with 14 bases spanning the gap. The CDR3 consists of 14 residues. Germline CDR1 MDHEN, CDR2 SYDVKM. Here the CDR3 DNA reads TGTGCCAGCAGTATAGGACAGTCAAGTCAGCCCCAGCATTTT. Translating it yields CASSIGQSSQPQHF.

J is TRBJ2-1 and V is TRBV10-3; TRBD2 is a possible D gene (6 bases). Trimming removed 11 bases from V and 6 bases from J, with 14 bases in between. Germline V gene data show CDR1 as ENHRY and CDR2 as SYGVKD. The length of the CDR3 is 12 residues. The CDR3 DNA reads TGTGCCGTCCGACCGGGGGTCAATGAGCAGTTCTTC. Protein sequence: CAVRPGVNEQFF.

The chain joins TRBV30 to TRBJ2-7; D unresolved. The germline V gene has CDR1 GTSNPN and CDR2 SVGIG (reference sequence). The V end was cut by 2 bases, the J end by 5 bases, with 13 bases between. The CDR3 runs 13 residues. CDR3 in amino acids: CAWSSGLRDEQYF. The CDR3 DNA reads TGTGCCTGGAGTTCCGGGTTACGGGACGAGCAGTACTTC.

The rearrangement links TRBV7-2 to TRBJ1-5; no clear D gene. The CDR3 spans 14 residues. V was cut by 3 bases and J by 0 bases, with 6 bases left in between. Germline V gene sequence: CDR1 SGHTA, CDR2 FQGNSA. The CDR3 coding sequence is TGTGCCAGCAGCTTCTCTAATAGCAATCAGCCCCAGCATTTT. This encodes CASSFSNSNQPQHF.

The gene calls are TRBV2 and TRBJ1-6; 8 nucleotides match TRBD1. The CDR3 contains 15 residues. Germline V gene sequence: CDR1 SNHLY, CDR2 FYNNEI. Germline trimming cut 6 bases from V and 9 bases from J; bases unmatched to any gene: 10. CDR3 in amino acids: CASRNSQGGSSPLHF. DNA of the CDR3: TGTGCCAGCAGAAATTCACAGGGGGGGAGTTCACCCCTCCACTTT. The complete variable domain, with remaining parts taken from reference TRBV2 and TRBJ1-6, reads EPEVTQTPSHQVTQMGQEVILRCVPISNHLYFYWYRQILGQKVEFLVSFYNNEISEKSEIFDDQFSVERPDGSNFTLKIRSTKLEDSAMYFCASRNSQGGSSPLHFGNGTRLTVT.

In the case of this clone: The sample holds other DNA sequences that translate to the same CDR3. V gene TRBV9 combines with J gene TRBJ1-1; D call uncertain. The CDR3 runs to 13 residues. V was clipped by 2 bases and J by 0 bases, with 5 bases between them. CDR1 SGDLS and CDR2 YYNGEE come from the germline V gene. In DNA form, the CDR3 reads TGTGCCAGCAGCGTTCTTATGAACACTGAAGCTTTCTTT. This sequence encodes CASSVLMNTEAFF. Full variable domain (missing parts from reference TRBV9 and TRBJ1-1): DSGVTQTPKHLITATGQRVTLRCSPRSGDLSVYWYQQSLDQGLQFLIQYYNGEERAKGNILERFSAQQFPDLHSELNLSSLELGDSALYFCASSVLMNTEAFFGQGTRLTVV.

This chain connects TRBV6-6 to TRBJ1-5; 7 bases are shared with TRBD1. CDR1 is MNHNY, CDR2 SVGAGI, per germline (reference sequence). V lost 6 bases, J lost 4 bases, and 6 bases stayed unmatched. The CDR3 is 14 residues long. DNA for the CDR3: TGTGCCAGCAGCGACAGGGCGGATAATCAGCCCCAGCATTTT. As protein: CASSDRADNQPQHF.